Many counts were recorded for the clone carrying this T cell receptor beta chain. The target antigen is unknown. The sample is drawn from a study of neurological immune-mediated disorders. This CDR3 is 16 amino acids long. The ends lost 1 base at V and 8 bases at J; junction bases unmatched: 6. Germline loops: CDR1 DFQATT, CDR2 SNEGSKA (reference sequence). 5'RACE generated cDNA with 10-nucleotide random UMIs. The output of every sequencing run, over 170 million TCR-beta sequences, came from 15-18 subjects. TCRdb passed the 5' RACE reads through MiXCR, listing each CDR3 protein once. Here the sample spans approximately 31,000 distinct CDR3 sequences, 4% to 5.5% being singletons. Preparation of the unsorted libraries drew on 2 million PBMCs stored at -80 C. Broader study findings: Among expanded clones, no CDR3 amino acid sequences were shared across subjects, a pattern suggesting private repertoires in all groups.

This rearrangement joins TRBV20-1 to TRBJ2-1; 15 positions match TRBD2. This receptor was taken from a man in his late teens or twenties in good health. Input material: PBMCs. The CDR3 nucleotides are TGCAGTGCTAGAGGGACTAGCGGGGGGGCATGGGATGAGCAGTTCTTC. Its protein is CSARGTSGGAWDEQFF.